This T cell receptor beta chain derives from a study of cytomegalovirus exposure and HLA in healthy donors. Clones were read by immunoSEQ multiplex PCR, and TCRdb kept only the in-frame ones, dropping some. The table has fewer than 250,000 clones, roughly 84% seen once. V was pared by 4 bases and J by 2 bases, with 12 bases between. Germline V lookup: CDR1 MNHEY, CDR2 SMNVEV (reference sequence). The CDR3 sequence is 14 residues long. Sequencing was performed on PBMCs. V and J are TRBV27 and TRBJ2-7, with a possible D match to TRBD2 (5 bases). The receptor was isolated from a woman between 18 and 29 years old in good health and CMV-seropositive. This chain's CDR3 is CASSWVALAYEQYF. CDR3 coding DNA: TGTGCCAGCAGTTGGGTAGCGCTCGCCTACGAGCAGTACTTC.